This entry lists 14 T cell receptor beta chains sequenced from one sample in a study of shared clonotypes between healthy human individuals. The naive CD8 population came from CD45RO-negative cells selected for CCR7, without terminally differentiated effector memory CD45RA+ cells. The repertoire was sequenced with immunoSEQ multiplex PCR; TCRdb's copy has only in-frame clones and lacks some. The sample includes about 700,000 clones, about 90% seen only once; the top ten take approximately 24%. Sequencing used naive CD8+ T cells sorted from blood. The source is a man in his thirties or forties in good health.

Worth noting for this clone: This sample also contains other DNA sequences that code for the same CDR3. The V gene is TRBV27, the J gene TRBJ2-1, with 8 positions matching TRBD2. Trimming cost V 2 bases and J 6 bases; bases outside gene matches: 3. The CDR3 length is 14 residues. Germline CDR1 reads MNHEY; CDR2 reads SMNVEV (reference sequence). The CDR3 DNA reads as TGTGCCAGCAGTTTACGGCTAGCGGGCAATGAGCAGTTCTTC. This sequence encodes CASSLRLAGNEQFF.

Notes on this clone: Compared with germline, one end of the junction differs, possibly owing to a read error. J is TRBJ2-5 and V is TRBV28; maybe TRBD2 (5 bases). Per the germline V gene, CDR1 is MDHEN and CDR2 is SYDVKM. CDR3 size: 15 residues. CDR3 region: CASTDYPTPQEIQYF. For the CDR3, the DNA is TGTGCCAGCACCGACTATCCGACACCTCAAGAGATCCAGTACTTC. Full variable domain (outside the CDR3, taken from reference TRBV28 and TRBJ2-5): DVKVTQSSRYLVKRTGEKVFLECVQDMDHENMFWYRQDPGLGLRLIYFSYDVKMKEKGDIPEGYSVSREKKERFSLILESASTNQTSMYLCASTDYPTPQEIQYFGPGTRLLVL.

This clone was recorded only once. Other DNA sequences in the same sample also yield this CDR3. The chain joins TRBV9 to TRBJ2-1, with 10 bases aligning to TRBD2. The V gene end was trimmed by 0 bases and the J gene end by 4 bases; junction bases not matched to a gene: 4. CDR1 is SGDLS and CDR2 is YYNGEE in the germline V gene. This CDR3 region has 16 residues. CDR3 amino acids: CASSVGLAGAYNEQFF. CDR3 in DNA: TGTGCCAGCAGCGTAGGGCTAGCGGGAGCTTACAATGAGCAGTTCTTC.

The genes are TRBV5-4 and TRBJ2-7; D unclear. The germline V gene encodes CDR1 SGHNT and CDR2 YYREEE (reference sequence). The CDR3 loop spans 11 amino acids. The V gene lost 1 base and the J gene lost 5 bases, with 4 bases spanning the gap. The CDR3 is CASSLRDEQYF. CDR3 DNA sequence: TGTGCCAGCAGCTTGAGGGACGAGCAGTACTTC.

The J gene is TRBJ2-7, the V gene TRBV7-2; a weak D match, TRBD2 (6 bases). The V gene lost 4 bases and the J gene lost 1 base, with 14 bases spanning the gap. CDR1 SGHTA and CDR2 FQGNSA come from the germline V gene. This CDR3 region has 15 residues. The CDR3 loop reads CASSSRGTVSYEQYF. Here the CDR3 DNA reads TGTGCCAGCAGCTCCCGCGGGACCGTATCCTACGAGCAGTACTTC.

V usage is TRBV9 and J usage is TRBJ2-2, with 11 bases lining up with TRBD2. The CDR3 runs to 18 residues. Trimming took 3 bases from V and 4 from J; bases not matched to a gene: 11. CDR1 and CDR2 (germline): SGDLS, YYNGEE. CDR3 residues: CASSGGLAARRGTGELFF. DNA of the CDR3: TGTGCCAGCAGCGGGGGACTAGCGGCCAGGCGGGGCACCGGGGAGCTGTTTTTT.

This chain connects TRBV16 to TRBJ2-7; D call uncertain. The CDR3 is made up of 14 amino acids. The V and J ends lost 5 bases and 0 bases respectively, with 11 bases between them. Germline loops: CDR1 KGHSY, CDR2 FQNENV. CDR3 DNA: TGTGCCAGCAGCTACGGGCCCAGCTCCTACGAGCAGTACTTC. It yields the protein CASSYGPSSYEQYF.

This sequence joins TRBV6-5 and TRBJ2-7; no reliable D call. Germline V gene lookup returns CDR1 MNHEY and CDR2 SVGAGI. Trimming removed 0 bases at V and 4 bases at J, with 13 bases between. The CDR3 covers 15 residues. For the CDR3, the DNA is TGTGCCAGCAGTTACTCAACGGGTCTTGGGTACGAGCAGTACTTC. Translation gives CASSYSTGLGYEQYF.

This clone was seen a single time. This chain uses TRBV10-1 with TRBJ2-3; 8 nucleotides align to TRBD2. Germline CDR1 and CDR2: WNHNN and SYGVQD (reference sequence). The CDR3 length is 11 residues. V was clipped by 6 bases and J by 14 bases; unmatched bases: 7. CDR3 sequence: CASSSGTSLYF. As DNA, the CDR3 is TGCGCCAGCAGCTCCGGGACTAGTTTGTATTTT.

The J gene is TRBJ2-2, the V gene TRBV9, with TRBD1 identical over 7 bases. This CDR3 is built from 16 residues. V gave up 4 bases and J gave up 1 base; unmatched junction bases: 7. The germline V gene has CDR1 SGDLS and CDR2 YYNGEE. Here the CDR3 DNA reads TGTGCCAGCAGCAAGACCGGGACAGTGAACACCGGGGAGCTGTTTTTT. Its protein is CASSKTGTVNTGELFF.

This chain uses TRBV7-6 with TRBJ2-7; 10 bases are a match to TRBD2. The CDR3 has 15 amino acids. The germline CDR1 and CDR2 sequences are SGHVS and FNYEAQ. The ends lost 3 bases at V and 5 bases at J; junction bases unmatched: 7. In DNA, the CDR3 is TGTGCCAGCAGCTTTCTAGCGGGAGCCCCCCACGAGCAGTACTTC. This gives the protein CASSFLAGAPHEQYF.

The V and J genes are TRBV5-5 and TRBJ1-3, with 7 bases lining up with TRBD1. V dropped 0 bases and J dropped 2; count of bases not matched to a gene: 8. Germline values: CDR1 SGHKS, CDR2 YYEKEE (reference sequence). The CDR3 sequence is 17 residues long. The CDR3: CASSLALDRSTGNTIYF. CDR3 coding DNA: TGTGCCAGCAGCTTGGCGCTGGACAGGTCAACTGGAAACACCATATATTTT.

The V call is TRBV2, the J call TRBJ2-7, with D possibly being TRBD2 (5 bases). V was trimmed by 11 bases and J by 2 bases, leaving 13 bases between them. Germline CDR1 SNHLY, CDR2 FYNNEI. This CDR3 is built from 12 residues. The CDR3 spells CALRTATYEQYF. CDR3 coding DNA: TGTGCCTTGCGGACTGCCACCTACGAGCAGTACTTC.

This rearrangement joins TRBV6-5 to TRBJ1-4; possibly TRBD1 for D (5 bases). This CDR3 is 14 amino acids long. In germline, CDR1 is MNHEY, CDR2 SVGAGI. Trimming stripped 2 bases from V and 6 bases from J, with 10 bases between. CDR3 sequence reads: CASSYGAGDEKLFF. CDR3 bases: TGTGCCAGCAGTTACGGGGCGGGGGATGAAAAACTGTTTTTT.